Below, 17 T cell receptor beta chains from the same sample are listed, as sequenced in a study of T cell responses to AZD1222 COVID-19 vaccine. Sequenced by immunoSEQ multiplex PCR; TCRdb stores in-frame clones only, minus some. The table records approximately 110,000 clones, around nine tenths of them present only once. The sequenced sample was peripheral blood, obtained 28 days after the second AZD1222 dose. Every receptor here comes from an adult who received the AZD1222 COVID-19 vaccine.

The rearrangement links TRBV5-4 to TRBJ2-7; tentative D call: TRBD1 (5 bases). This CDR3 is 16 amino acids long. CDR1 and CDR2 (germline): SGHNT, YYREEE (reference sequence). V was trimmed by 4 bases and J by 4 bases, leaving 21 bases between them. CDR3 amino acids: CASSPSVGRSMYEQYF. CDR3 in DNA: TGTGCCAGCAGCCCATCTGTGGGGCGCAGTATGTACGAGCAGTACTTC.

This clone was detected a few times. The chain is built from TRBV2 and TRBJ2-5, with 12 bases matching TRBD2. With V trimmed by 6 bases and J by 4 bases, 9 bases remained unmatched. The CDR3 has 16 amino acids. The germline V gene has CDR1 SNHLY and CDR2 FYNNEI. The CDR3 sequence: CASSDSMGLAGETQYF. CDR3 bases: TGTGCCAGCAGCGATTCTATGGGACTAGCGGGAGAGACCCAGTACTTC.

This chain uses TRBV4-2 with TRBJ2-5; weak D call: TRBD2 (6 bases). CDR1 and CDR2 from the germline V gene are LGHNA and YNFKEQ. Trimming removed 0 bases from V and 4 bases from J, with 15 bases in between. The CDR3 consists of 16 residues. CDR3 amino acids: CASSQESASAGETQYF. CDR3 nucleotide sequence: TGTGCCAGCAGCCAAGAATCCGCTAGCGCTGGAGAGACCCAGTACTTC.

The DNA for the CDR3 is TGTGCCAGCAGCTTTGCCCAACTTCCGAACACCGGGGAGCTGTTTTTT. As protein: CASSFAQLPNTGELFF. The genes are TRBV7-9 and TRBJ2-2; D unresolved. Germline CDR1 and CDR2: SEHNR and FQNEAQ (reference sequence). Trimming stripped 3 bases from V and 0 bases from J, with 11 bases between. The CDR3 length is 16 residues.

J is TRBJ1-6 and V is TRBV28, with D perhaps TRBD1 (6 bases). CDR1 MDHEN and CDR2 SYDVKM come from the germline V gene. V was clipped by 5 bases and J by 5 bases, with 16 bases between them. CDR3 size: 16 residues. The CDR3 DNA reads TGTGCCAGCAGTCTTCGCCAGGGGAACAATAATTCACCCCTCCACTTT. Translation: CASSLRQGNNNSPLHF.

The J gene is TRBJ2-1, the V gene TRBV25-1, with 8 nucleotides matching TRBD1. This CDR3 region has 16 residues. V dropped 1 base and J dropped 7; count of bases not matched to a gene: 9. Germline-derived CDR1 and CDR2 are MGHDK and SYGVNS. Here the CDR3 reads CASSEWVTGVGNEQFF. CDR3 in DNA: TGTGCCAGCAGTGAATGGGTGACAGGGGTCGGAAATGAGCAGTTCTTC.

Only one count was recorded for this clone. The chain uses TRBV9 and TRBJ1-3, with 7 bases aligning to TRBD1. Germline V gene data show CDR1 as SGDLS and CDR2 as YYNGEE. There are 15 residues in the CDR3. V lost 4 bases, J lost 0 bases, and 4 bases stayed unmatched. CDR3 residues: CASSLTGYSGNTIYF. In DNA, the CDR3 is TGTGCCAGCAGCCTGACAGGGTACTCTGGAAACACCATATATTTT. The full variable domain, with the rest looked up from reference TRBV9 and TRBJ1-3, is DSGVTQTPKHLITATGQRVTLRCSPRSGDLSVYWYQQSLDQGLQFLIQYYNGEERAKGNILERFSAQQFPDLHSELNLSSLELGDSALYFCASSLTGYSGNTIYFGEGSWLTVV.

This rearrangement joins TRBV3-1 (or the pseudogene TRBV3-2) to TRBJ1-6; no firm D call. The CDR3 is 13 amino acids. Deletions cut 1 base from V and 6 bases from J, with 4 bases between. In germline, CDR1 is LGHDT, CDR2 YNNKEL (reference sequence). The CDR3 is CASSQASNSPLHF. The CDR3 nucleotides read TGTGCCAGCAGCCAAGCTAGTAATTCACCCCTCCACTTT.

V and J are TRBV7-2 and TRBJ2-7, with D hard to call. With 5 bases removed from V and 6 bases from J, the gap between germline ends came to 14 bases. The CDR3 has 13 residues. Germline CDR1 is SGHTA and CDR2 is FQGNSA. CDR3 loop: CASSPRVPAEQYF. The CDR3, as DNA: TGTGCCAGCAGCCCTCGGGTCCCTGCCGAGCAGTACTTC.

This chain links TRBV2 with TRBJ2-6; perhaps D is TRBD1 or TRBD2 (5 bases each). The CDR3 totals 16 residues. The V end lost 6 bases, the J end lost 0 bases, and 12 bases lay between the germline ends. Germline CDR1 is SNHLY and CDR2 is FYNNEI. The CDR3 loop reads CASRGVGLSGANVLTF. As DNA, the CDR3 is TGTGCCAGCAGGGGGGTCGGGCTCTCTGGGGCCAACGTCCTGACTTTC.

The J gene is TRBJ1-5, the V gene TRBV2; no clear D gene. This CDR3 spans 12 amino acids. The V end was cut by 4 bases, the J end by 6 bases, with 7 bases between. Germline V gene sequence: CDR1 SNHLY, CDR2 FYNNEI. CDR3 sequence: CASSVRPQPQHF. DNA for the CDR3: TGTGCCAGCAGTGTCCGGCCTCAGCCCCAGCATTTT.

The gene calls are TRBV27 and TRBJ2-5, with TRBD1 matching over 7 bases. In germline, CDR1 is MNHEY, CDR2 SMNVEV (reference sequence). V lost 6 bases and J lost 1; bases outside the gene matches: 8. CDR3 size: 15 residues. CDR3 nucleotides: TGTGCCAGCAGGGAGACAGGGTTTAGCCAAGAGACCCAGTACTTC. Its translation: CASRETGFSQETQYF.

In its sample, this clone was seen once. The chain has TRBV4-1 and TRBJ2-1, with no clear D. The CDR3 covers 12 residues. Trimming took off 4 bases at V and 1 base at J, with 2 bases between the two ends. The V gene's germline CDR1 is MGHRA and CDR2 YSYEKL. The chain's CDR3 is CASSLSYNEQFF. The DNA of the CDR3 is TGCGCCAGCAGCCTTTCCTACAATGAGCAGTTCTTC.

V and J are TRBV9 and TRBJ2-7; D is uncertain. Trimming stripped 0 bases from V and 0 bases from J, with 10 bases between. The germline gives CDR1 SGDLS, CDR2 YYNGEE. The CDR3 is made up of 15 amino acids. The CDR3 sequence is CASSVAGTSSYEQYF. As DNA, the CDR3 is TGTGCCAGCAGCGTAGCTGGCACGAGCTCCTACGAGCAGTACTTC.

CDR3 DNA: TGTGCCAGCAGCCGCCGCTTCGGGGAGCTGTTTTTT. This gives the protein CASSRRFGELFF. This sequence joins TRBV7-2 and TRBJ2-2; D gene unclear. Trimming shortened V by 5 bases and J by 7 bases, and 8 bases separated the two germline ends. This CDR3 is built from 12 residues. The V gene's germline CDR1 is SGHTA and CDR2 FQGNSA.

This clone was seen only a few times. This chain joins TRBV12-3 or TRBV12-4 and TRBJ1-2, with unresolved D. This CDR3 has 13 amino acids. The germline V and J ends were trimmed by 7 bases and 0 bases, with 9 bases remaining between them. The CDR3 DNA is TGTGCCAGCACCAGTGAGACTAACTATGGCTACACCTTC. Its protein product is CASTSETNYGYTF.

This clone was found a few times. V is TRBV15 and J is TRBJ1-5, with TRBD1 matching over 7 bases. This CDR3 is built from 18 residues. The trim removed 1 base at V and 2 bases at J, leaving 11 bases unmatched. Germline V CDR1 and CDR2: LNHNV, YYDKDF (reference sequence). The CDR3 loop is CATSRGSNTGDGNQPQHF. As DNA, the CDR3 is TGTGCCACCAGCAGAGGATCCAACACAGGGGATGGCAATCAGCCCCAGCATTTT. Drawing the rest from reference TRBV15 and TRBJ1-5, the complete variable domain is DAMVIQNPRYQVTQFGKPVTLSCSQTLNHNVMYWYQQKSSQAPKLLFHYYDKDFNNEADTPDNFQSRRPNTSFCFLDIRSPGLGDTAMYLCATSRGSNTGDGNQPQHFGDGTRLSIL.